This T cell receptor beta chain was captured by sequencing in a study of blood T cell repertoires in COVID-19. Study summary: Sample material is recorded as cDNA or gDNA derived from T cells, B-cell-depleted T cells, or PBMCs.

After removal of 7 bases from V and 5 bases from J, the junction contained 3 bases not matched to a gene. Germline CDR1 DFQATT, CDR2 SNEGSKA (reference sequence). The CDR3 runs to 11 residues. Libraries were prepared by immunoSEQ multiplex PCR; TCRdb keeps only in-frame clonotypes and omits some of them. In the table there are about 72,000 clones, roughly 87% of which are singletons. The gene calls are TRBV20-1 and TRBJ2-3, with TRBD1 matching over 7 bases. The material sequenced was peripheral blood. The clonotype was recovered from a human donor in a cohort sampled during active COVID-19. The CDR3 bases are TGCAGTGGGACAGGCCGAGATACGCAGTATTTT. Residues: CSGTGRDTQYF.